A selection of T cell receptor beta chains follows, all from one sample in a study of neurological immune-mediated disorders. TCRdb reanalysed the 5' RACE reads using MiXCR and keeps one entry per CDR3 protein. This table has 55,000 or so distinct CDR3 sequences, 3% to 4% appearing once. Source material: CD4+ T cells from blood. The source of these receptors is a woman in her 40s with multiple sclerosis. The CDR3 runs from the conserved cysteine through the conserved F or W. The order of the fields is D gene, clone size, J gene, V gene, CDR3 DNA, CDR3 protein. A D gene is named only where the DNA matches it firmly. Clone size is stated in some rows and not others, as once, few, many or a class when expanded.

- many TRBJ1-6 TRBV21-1 TGTGCCAGCAGCAAAGACCCTCCGACGGCAGGGTATAATTCACCCCTCCACTTT CASSKDPPTAGYNSPLHF
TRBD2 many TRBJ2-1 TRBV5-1 TGCGCCAGCAGCTTAACCCTAGCGGGGGGGCCCAATGAGCAGTTCTTC CASSLTLAGGPNEQFF
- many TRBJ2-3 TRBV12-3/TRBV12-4 TGTGCCAGCAGTTTCCCCTACCTGGGAGATACGCAGTATTTT CASSFPYLGDTQYF
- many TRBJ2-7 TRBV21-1 TGTGCCAGCAGCAAAAGCTGCCCCCGGGACAGAAGTACGTACGAGCAGTACTTC CASSKSCPRDRSTYEQYF
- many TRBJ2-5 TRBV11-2 TGTGCCAGCAGCATTGGCGGGTCCCAAGAGACCCAGTACTTC CASSIGGSQETQYF
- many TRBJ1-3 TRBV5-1 TGCGCCAGCAGCCCGACTTTCGGAAACACCATATATTTT CASSPTFGNTIYF
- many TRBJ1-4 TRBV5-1 TGCGCCAGCAGCTTTGCGATTCGGGAAAAACTGTTTTTT CASSFAIREKLFF
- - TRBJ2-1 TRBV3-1 TGTGCCAACTGCTTACAGGGTAGCCGGTGCAATGAGCAGTTCTTC CANCLQGSRCNEQFF
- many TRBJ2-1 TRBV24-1 TGTGCCACCAGTGGACAGGACTCCAGCTCCTACAATGAGCAGTTCTTC CATSGQDSSSYNEQFF
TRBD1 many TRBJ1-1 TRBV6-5 TGTGCCAGCACCCCGACAGGGGGGCCGAGCACTGAAGCTTTCTTT CASTPTGGPSTEAFF
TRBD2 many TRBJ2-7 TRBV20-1 TGCAGTGCTAGAGATATTAGGCGGGGCGGGGGAAGCGAGCAGTACTTC CSARDIRRGGGSEQYF
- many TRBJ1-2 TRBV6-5 TGTGCCAGCAGTTTTAACATCGGCGGCTATGGCTACACCTTC CASSFNIGGYGYTF
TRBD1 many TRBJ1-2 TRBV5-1 TGCGCCAGCAGCTCGGGACAGGTTAACTATGGCTACACCTTC CASSSGQVNYGYTF
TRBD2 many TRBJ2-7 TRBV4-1 TGCGCCAGCAGCCCCCTGGGAGGGCAAGAGCAGTACTTC CASSPLGGQEQYF
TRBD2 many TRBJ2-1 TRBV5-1 TGCGCCAGCAGCTACTTAACTAGCGGGGGGTGGAATGAGCAGTTCTTC CASSYLTSGGWNEQFF
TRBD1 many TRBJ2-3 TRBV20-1 TGCAGTGGGTACAGGGGGCTAGAGGGAACGCAGTATTTT CSGYRGLEGTQYF
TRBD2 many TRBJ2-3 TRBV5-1 TGCGCCAGCAGCTTGCGGGGGGCAGATACGCAGTATTTT CASSLRGADTQYF
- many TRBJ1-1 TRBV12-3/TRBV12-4 TGTGCCAGCAGCGGAACCAGGGAAAAGTACACTGAAGCTTTCTTT CASSGTREKYTEAFF
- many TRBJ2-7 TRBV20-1 TGCAGTGCTACGTTCGGATCTAACGAGGACGAGCAGTACTTC CSATFGSNEDEQYF
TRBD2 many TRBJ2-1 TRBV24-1 TGTGCCACCAGTGATACGACTAGCAACCATGAGCAGTTCTTC CATSDTTSNHEQFF
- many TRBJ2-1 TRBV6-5 TGTGCCAGCAGACCCCTGGCCCTAACCTACAATGAGCAGTTCTTC CASRPLALTYNEQFF
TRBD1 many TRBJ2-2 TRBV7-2 TGTGCCAGCAGCCCGACAGGGGTCGGCACCGGGGAGCTGTTTTTT CASSPTGVGTGELFF
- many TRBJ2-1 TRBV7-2 TGTGCCAGCAGCTTAGATGGGGCCCGCCTTACCAATGAGCAGTTCTTC CASSLDGARLTNEQFF
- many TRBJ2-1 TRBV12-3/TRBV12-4 TGTGCCAGCAGTTCAGGGGATAGCTCCTACAATGAGCAGTTCTTC CASSSGDSSYNEQFF
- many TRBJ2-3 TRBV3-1 TGTGCCAGCAGCGACCAGCAACTGAAGGATACGCAGTATTTT CASSDQQLKDTQYF
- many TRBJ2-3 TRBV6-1 TGTGCCAGCAGTGAAGATATACGGGCCCACACAGATACGCAGTATTTT CASSEDIRAHTDTQYF
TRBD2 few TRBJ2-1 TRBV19 TGTGCCAGTAGTTCAACCATGGGGCGGGGGGCCGGTGAGCAGTTCTTC CASSSTMGRGAGEQFF